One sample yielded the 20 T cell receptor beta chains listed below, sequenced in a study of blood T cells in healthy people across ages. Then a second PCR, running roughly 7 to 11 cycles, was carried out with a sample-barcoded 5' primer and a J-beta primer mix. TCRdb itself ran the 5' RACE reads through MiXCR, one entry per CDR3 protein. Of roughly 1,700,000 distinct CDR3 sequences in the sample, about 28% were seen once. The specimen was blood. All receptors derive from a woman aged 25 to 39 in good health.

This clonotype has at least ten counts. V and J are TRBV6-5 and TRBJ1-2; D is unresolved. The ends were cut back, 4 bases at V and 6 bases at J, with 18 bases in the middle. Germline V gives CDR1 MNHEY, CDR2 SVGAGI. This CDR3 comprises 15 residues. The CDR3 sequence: CASSSLLGKVNGYTF. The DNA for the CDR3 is TGTGCCAGCAGTTCCCTCCTGGGAAAGGTCAATGGCTACACCTTC.

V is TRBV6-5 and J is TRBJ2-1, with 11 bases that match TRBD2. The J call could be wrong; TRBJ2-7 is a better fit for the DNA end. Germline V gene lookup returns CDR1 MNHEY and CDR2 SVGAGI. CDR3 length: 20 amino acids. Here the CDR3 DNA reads TGTGCCAGCAGTTCACCGGGGACTAGCGGTCGACGTCTCTCCTACAATGAGCAGTACTTC. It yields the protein CASSSPGTSGRRLSYNEQYF.

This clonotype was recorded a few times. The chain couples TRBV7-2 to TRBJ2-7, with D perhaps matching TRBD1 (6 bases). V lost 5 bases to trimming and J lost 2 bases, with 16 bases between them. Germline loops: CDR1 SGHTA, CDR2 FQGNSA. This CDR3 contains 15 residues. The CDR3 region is CASSPPGHDAYEQYF. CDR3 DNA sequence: TGTGCCAGCAGCCCTCCGGGACATGACGCCTACGAGCAGTACTTC.

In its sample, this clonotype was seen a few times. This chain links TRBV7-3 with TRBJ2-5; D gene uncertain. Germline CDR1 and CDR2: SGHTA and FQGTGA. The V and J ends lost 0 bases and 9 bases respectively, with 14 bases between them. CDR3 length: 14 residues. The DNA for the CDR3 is TGTGCCAGCAGCTTAACTGGACCTGAAGTTTCCCAGTACTTC. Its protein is CASSLTGPEVSQYF.

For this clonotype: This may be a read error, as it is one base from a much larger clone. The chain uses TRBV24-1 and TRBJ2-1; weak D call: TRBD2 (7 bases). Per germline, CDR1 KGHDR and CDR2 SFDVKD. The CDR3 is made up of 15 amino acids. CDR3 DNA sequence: TGTGCCACCAGTGAGGGCCCGAGGGGGGGAAATGGGCAGTTCTTC. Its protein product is CATSEGPRGGNGQFF.

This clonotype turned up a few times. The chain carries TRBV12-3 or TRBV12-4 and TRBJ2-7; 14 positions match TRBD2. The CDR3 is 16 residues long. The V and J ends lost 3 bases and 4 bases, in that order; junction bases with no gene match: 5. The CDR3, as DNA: TGTGCCAGCAGTTTGGGACTAGCGGGAGTCCTTTACGAGCAGTACTTC. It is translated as CASSLGLAGVLYEQYF.

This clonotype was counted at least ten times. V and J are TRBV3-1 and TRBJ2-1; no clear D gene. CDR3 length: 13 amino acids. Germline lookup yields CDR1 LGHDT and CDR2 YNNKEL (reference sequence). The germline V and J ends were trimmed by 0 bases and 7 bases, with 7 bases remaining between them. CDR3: CASSQDPRNEQFF. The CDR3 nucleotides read TGTGCCAGCAGCCAAGACCCTAGGAATGAGCAGTTCTTC.

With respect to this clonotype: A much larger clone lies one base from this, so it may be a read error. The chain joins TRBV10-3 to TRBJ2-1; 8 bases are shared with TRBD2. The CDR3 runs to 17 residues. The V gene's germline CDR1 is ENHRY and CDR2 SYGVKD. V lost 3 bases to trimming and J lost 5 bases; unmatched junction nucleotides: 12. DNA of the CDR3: TGTGCCATCAGTGATGTAAGCTACGGGGGGGATAACAATGAGCAGTTCTTC. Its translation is CAISDVSYGGDNNEQFF.

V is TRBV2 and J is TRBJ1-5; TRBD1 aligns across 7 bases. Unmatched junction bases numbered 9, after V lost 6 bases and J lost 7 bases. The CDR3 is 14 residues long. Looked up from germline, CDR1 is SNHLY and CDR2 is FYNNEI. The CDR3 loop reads CASRGAQGTQPQHF. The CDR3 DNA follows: TGTGCCAGCAGGGGCGCACAGGGGACGCAGCCCCAGCATTTT.

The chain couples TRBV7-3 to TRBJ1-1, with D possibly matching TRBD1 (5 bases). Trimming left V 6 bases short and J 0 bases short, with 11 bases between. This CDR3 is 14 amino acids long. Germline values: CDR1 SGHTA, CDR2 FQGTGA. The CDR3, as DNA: TGTGCCAGCAGACCAGGGAGCTTGAACACTGAAGCTTTCTTT. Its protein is CASRPGSLNTEAFF.

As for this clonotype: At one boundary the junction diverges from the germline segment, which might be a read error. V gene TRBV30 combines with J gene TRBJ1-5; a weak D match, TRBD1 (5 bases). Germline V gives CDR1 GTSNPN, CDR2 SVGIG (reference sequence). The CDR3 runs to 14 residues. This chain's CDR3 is CSWRSQGYNQPQHF. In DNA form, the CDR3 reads TGTTCCTGGAGATCTCAGGGATACAATCAGCCCCAGCATTTT. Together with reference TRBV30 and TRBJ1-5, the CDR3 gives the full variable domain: SQTIHQWPATLVQPVGSPLSLECTVEGTSNPNLYWYRQAAGRGLQLLFYSVGIGQISSEVPQNLSASRPQDRQFILSSKKLLLSDSGFYLCSWRSQGYNQPQHFGDGTRLSIL.

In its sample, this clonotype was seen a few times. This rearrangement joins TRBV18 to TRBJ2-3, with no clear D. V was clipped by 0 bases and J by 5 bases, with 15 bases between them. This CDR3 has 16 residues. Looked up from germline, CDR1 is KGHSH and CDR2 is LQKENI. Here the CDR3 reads CASSPPGGLVGDTQYF. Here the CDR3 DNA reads TGTGCCAGCTCACCACCTGGTGGGCTAGTCGGAGATACGCAGTATTTT.

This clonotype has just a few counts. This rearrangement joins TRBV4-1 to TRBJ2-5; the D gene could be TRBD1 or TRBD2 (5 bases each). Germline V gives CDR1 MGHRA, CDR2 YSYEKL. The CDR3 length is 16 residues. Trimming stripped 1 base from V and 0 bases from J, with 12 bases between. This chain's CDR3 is CASSQGGRPDQETQYF. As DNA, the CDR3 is TGCGCCAGCAGCCAAGGGGGACGGCCGGACCAAGAGACCCAGTACTTC.

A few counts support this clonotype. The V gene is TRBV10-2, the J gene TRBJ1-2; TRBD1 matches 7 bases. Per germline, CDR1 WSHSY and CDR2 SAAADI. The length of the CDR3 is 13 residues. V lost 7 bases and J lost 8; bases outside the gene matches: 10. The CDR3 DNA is TGCGCCAGCAAGGGGGCGAGGGGCGAGGGCTACACCTTC. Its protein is CASKGARGEGYTF.

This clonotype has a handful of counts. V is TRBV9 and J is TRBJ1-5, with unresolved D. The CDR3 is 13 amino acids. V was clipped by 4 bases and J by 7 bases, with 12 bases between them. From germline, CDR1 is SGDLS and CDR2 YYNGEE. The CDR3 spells CASSLRLDQPQHF. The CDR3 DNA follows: TGTGCCAGCAGCTTACGATTAGACCAGCCCCAGCATTTT.

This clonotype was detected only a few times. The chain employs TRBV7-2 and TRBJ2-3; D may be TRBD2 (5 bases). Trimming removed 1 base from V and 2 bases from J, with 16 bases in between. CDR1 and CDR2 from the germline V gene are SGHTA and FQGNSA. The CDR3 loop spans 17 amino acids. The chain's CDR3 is CASSLVGGASPTDTQYF. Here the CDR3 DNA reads TGTGCCAGCAGCTTAGTCGGAGGAGCGTCACCCACAGATACGCAGTATTTT.

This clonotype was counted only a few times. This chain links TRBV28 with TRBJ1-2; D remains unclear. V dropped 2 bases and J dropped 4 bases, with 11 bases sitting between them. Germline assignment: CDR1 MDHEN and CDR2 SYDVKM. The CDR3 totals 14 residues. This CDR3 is CASSLGMKRYGYTF. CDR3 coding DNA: TGTGCCAGCAGTTTAGGCATGAAGCGCTATGGCTACACCTTC.

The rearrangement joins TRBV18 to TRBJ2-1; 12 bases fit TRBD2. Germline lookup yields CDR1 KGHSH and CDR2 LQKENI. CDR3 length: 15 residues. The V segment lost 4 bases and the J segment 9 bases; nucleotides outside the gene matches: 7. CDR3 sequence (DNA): TGTGCCAGCTCACGCCCTAGCGGGGGGGCCAGTGAGCAGTTCTTC. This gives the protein CASSRPSGGASEQFF.

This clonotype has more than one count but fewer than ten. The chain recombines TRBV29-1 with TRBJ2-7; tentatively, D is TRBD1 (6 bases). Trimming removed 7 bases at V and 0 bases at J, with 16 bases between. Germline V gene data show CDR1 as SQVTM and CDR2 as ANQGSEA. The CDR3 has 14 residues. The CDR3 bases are TGCAGCGGGCAGGGGCAGGGTGGCTCCTACGAGCAGTACTTC. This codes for CSGQGQGGSYEQYF.

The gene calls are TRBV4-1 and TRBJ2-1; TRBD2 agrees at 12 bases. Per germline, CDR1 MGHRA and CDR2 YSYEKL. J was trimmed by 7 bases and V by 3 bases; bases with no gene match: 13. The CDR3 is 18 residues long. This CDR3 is CASSHGVVASGRVNEQFF. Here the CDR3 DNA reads TGCGCCAGCAGCCATGGGGTGGTGGCTAGCGGGAGGGTGAATGAGCAGTTCTTC.